The 3 T cell receptor beta chains below were found in one sample sequenced in a study of control samples from healthy donors and cancer patients. TCRdb's copy holds only in-frame clones and misses some; the assay was immunoSEQ multiplex PCR. Of about 35,000 clones listed, approximately 93% are singletons. Sequencing was carried out using PBMCs. The origin of the receptors is a man between 40 and 49 years old with colorectal cancer.

This clone was picked up one time. The rearrangement links TRBV18 to TRBJ2-1; D possibly corresponds to TRBD1 (6 bases). The V and J ends lost 3 bases and 7 bases respectively, with 19 bases between them. Looked up from germline, CDR1 is KGHSH and CDR2 is LQKENI. This CDR3 region has 16 residues. The CDR3 loop is CASSPRANRDMNEQFF. As DNA, the CDR3 is TGTGCCAGCTCACCGAGGGCGAACAGGGATATGAATGAGCAGTTCTTC.

This rearrangement joins TRBV6-5 to TRBJ2-2, with 13 nucleotides matching TRBD2. V lost 8 bases, J lost 4 bases, and 4 bases stayed unmatched. The V gene's germline CDR1 is MNHEY and CDR2 SVGAGI. This CDR3 contains 15 residues. The CDR3 loop reads CASSLAGGATGELFF. The DNA for the CDR3 is TGTGCCAGCTCACTAGCGGGGGGGGCCACCGGGGAGCTGTTTTTT.

The genes are TRBV15 and TRBJ1-5, with D unclear. CDR1 LNHNV and CDR2 YYDKDF come from the germline V gene (reference sequence). This CDR3 is 15 amino acids long. The V end was cut by 0 bases, the J end by 0 bases, with 6 bases between. The CDR3 loop reads CATSREASSNQPQHF. The CDR3 bases are TGTGCCACCAGCAGAGAGGCAAGTAGCAATCAGCCCCAGCATTTT.